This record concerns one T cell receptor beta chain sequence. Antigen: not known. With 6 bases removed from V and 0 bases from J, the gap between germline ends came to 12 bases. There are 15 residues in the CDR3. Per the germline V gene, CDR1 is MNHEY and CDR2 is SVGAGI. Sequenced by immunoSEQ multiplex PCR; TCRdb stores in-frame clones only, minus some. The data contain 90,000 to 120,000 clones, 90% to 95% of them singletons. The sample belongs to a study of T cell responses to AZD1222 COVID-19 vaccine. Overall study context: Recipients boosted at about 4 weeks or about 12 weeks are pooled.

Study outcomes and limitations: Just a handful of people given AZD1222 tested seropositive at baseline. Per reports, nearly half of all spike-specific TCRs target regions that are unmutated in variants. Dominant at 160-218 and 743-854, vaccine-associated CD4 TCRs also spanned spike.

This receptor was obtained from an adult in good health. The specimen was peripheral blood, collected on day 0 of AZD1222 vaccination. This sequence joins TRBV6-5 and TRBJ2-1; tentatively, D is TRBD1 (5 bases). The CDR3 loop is CASRSGPSSYNEQFF. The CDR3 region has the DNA TGTGCCAGCAGGTCAGGGCCGAGCTCCTACAATGAGCAGTTCTTC.